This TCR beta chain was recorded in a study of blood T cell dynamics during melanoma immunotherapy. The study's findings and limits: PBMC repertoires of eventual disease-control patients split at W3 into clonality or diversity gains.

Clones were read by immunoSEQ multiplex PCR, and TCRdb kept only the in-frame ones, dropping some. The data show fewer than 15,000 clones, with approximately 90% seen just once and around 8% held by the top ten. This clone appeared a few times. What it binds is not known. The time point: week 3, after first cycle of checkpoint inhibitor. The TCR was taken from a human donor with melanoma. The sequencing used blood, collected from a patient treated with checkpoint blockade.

CDR3 in amino acids: CASSVERGNQPQHF. The CDR3 nucleotides are TGTGCCAGCAGCGTCGAAAGGGGCAATCAGCCCCAGCATTTT. The chain uses TRBV2 and TRBJ1-5; D not certain. V lost 6 bases, J lost 2 bases, and 11 bases lay in between. CDR3 size: 14 residues. Germline V CDR1 and CDR2: SNHLY, FYNNEI. Drawing the rest from reference TRBV2 and TRBJ1-5, the complete variable domain is EPEVTQTPSHQVTQMGQEVILRCVPISNHLYFYWYRQILGQKVEFLVSFYNNEISEKSEIFDDQFSVERPDGSNFTLKIRSTKLEDSAMYFCASSVERGNQPQHFGDGTRLSIL.